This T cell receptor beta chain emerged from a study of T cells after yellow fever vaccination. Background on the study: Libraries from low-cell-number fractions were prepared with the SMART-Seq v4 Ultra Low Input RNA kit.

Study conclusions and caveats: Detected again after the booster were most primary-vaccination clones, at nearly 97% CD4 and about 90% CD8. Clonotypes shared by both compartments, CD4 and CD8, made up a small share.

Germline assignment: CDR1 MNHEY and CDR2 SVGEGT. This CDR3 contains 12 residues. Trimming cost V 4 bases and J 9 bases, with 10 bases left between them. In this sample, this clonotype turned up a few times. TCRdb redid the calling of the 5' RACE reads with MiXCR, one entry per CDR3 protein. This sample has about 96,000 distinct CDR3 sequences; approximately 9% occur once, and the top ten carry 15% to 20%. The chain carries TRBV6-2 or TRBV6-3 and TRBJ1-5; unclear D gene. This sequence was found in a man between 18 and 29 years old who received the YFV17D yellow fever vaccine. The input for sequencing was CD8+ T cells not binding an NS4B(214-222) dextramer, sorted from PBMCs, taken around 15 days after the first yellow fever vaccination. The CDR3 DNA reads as TGTGCCAGCAGTTCCGCCATATGGCCCCAGCATTTT. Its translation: CASSSAIWPQHF.